This T cell receptor (beta chain) was sequenced in a study of blood T cell repertoires in COVID-19. Across about 22 US areas, participants ranged in age from about 18 to 100 years. Participant reports of clinical history set cohort assignment. This table comes from immunoSEQ multiplex PCR, and its TCRdb copy is limited to in-frame clones, with some not included. The sample yields fewer than 250,000 clones, 84% seen once. The CDR3 contains 12 residues. The germline V and J ends were trimmed by 6 bases and 7 bases, with 10 bases remaining between them. Germline V gene lookup returns CDR1 MNHEY and CDR2 SMNVEV (reference sequence).

The J gene is TRBJ1-5, the V gene TRBV27, with D uncertain. Sequencing was carried out using PBMCs or T cells enriched from blood (not recorded which). This TCR was recovered from a woman aged 25-40 years who had been exposed to COVID-19. The CDR3 protein is CASSDSSQPQHF. The DNA for the CDR3 is TGTGCCAGCAGCGACTCATCCCAGCCCCAGCATTTT.